Following are 26 T cell receptor beta chains from one sample sequenced in a study of regulatory T cells in long-lasting Graves disease. According to the study, TCR beta libraries were built with iRepertoire HTBI primers and CDR3-region Arm-PCR. TCRdb re-analysed the multiplex PCR reads in MiXCR, keeping a single row per CDR3 protein. The sample yields 420,000 or so distinct CDR3 sequences, about 17% seen once. The time point here: newly diagnosed GD, antithyroid drugs for less than 3 months. PBMC RNA served as the TCR library source. The sample was also linked to a second study, of T cells in Graves' hyperthyroidism and ophthalmopathy.

The starting material was peripheral blood mononuclear cells (PBMCs), obtained at new diagnosis, from a patient treated with antithyroid drugs. The receptors come from a woman aged 18-29 years with Graves disease.

This clonotype was recorded many times. The gene calls are TRBV28 and TRBJ1-1, with D maybe TRBD1 (5 bases). Germline CDR1 reads MDHEN; CDR2 reads SYDVKM. V lost 2 bases to trimming and J lost 0 bases, with 16 bases between them. This CDR3 comprises 17 residues. The CDR3 protein is CASSLMELGTMNTEAFF. The CDR3 DNA reads as TGTGCCAGCAGTTTAATGGAGTTGGGGACGATGAACACTGAAGCTTTCTTT. The complete variable domain, with remaining parts taken from reference TRBV28 and TRBJ1-1, reads DVKVTQSSRYLVKRTGEKVFLECVQDMDHENMFWYRQDPGLGLRLIYFSYDVKMKEKGDIPEGYSVSREKKERFSLILESASTNQTSMYLCASSLMELGTMNTEAFFGQGTRLTVV.

Points on this clonotype: A much larger clone is a single base away; this may be a read error. V usage is TRBV27 and J usage is TRBJ2-7; 9 bases align to TRBD1. Germline CDR1 reads MNHEY; CDR2 reads SMNVEV (reference sequence). Losses at the gene ends were 2 bases for V and 2 bases for J; bases not matched to a gene: 4. CDR3 length: 15 residues. In nucleotides, the CDR3 is TGTGCCAGCAGTTTAACCGGGACAGGGACCTACGAGCAGTACTTC. Translation: CASSLTGTGTYEQYF.

This clonotype was seen more than once but under ten times. The chain carries TRBV19 and TRBJ2-2; D unresolved. CDR3 length equals 13 residues. V was pared by 6 bases and J by 6 bases, with 11 bases between. Germline V lookup: CDR1 LNHDA, CDR2 SQIVND (reference sequence). The CDR3 nucleotides are TGTGCCAGTAGGCCAAGGGTTGCCGGGGAGCTGTTTTTT. This gives the protein CASRPRVAGELFF. Filled out from reference TRBV19 and TRBJ2-2, the complete variable domain reads DGGITQSPKYLFRKEGQNVTLSCEQNLNHDAMYWYRQDPGQGLRLIYYSQIVNDFQKGDIAEGYSVSREKKESFPLTVTSAQKNPTAFYLCASRPRVAGELFFGEGSRLTVL.

This clonotype was found many times. V is TRBV28 and J is TRBJ2-1; unclear D gene. From germline, CDR1 is MDHEN and CDR2 SYDVKM. Trimming pared 3 bases from V and 4 bases from J, leaving 13 bases between. This CDR3 comprises 15 residues. The CDR3 is CASSLGFRPYNEQFF. The CDR3 region has the DNA TGTGCCAGCAGTTTGGGTTTTCGTCCTTACAATGAGCAGTTCTTC.

This clonotype is labeled medium-sized (0.01 to 0.1%). The chain employs TRBV7-8 and TRBJ2-1; 11 bases match TRBD2. The germline CDR1 and CDR2 sequences are SGHVS and FQNEAQ. The CDR3 consists of 16 residues. With V trimmed by 3 bases and J by 6 bases, 7 bases remained unmatched. The CDR3 here is CASSFILTSGSNEQFF. The CDR3 nucleotides read TGTGCCAGCAGCTTTATTCTCACTAGCGGGAGCAATGAGCAGTTCTTC.

J is TRBJ2-1 and V is TRBV20-1; the D gene is possibly TRBD2 (7 bases). CDR3 length equals 15 residues. Germline V gives CDR1 DFQATT, CDR2 SNEGSKA (reference sequence). For the CDR3, the DNA is TGCAGGCTAGCAGGGGCGGGAGATGCTTACAATGAGCAGTTCTTC. This encodes CRLAGAGDAYNEQFF.

This clonotype was detected many times. V usage is TRBV20-1 and J usage is TRBJ2-7, with 11 bases lining up with TRBD2. With V trimmed by 6 bases and J by 1 base, 2 bases remained unmatched. The V gene's germline CDR1 is DFQATT and CDR2 SNEGSKA (reference sequence). This CDR3 comprises 13 residues. The CDR3 DNA follows: TGCAGTGCGACTAGCGGGGAGTCCTACGAGCAGTACTTC. Its protein is CSATSGESYEQYF.

In its sample, this clonotype was seen many times. The chain couples TRBV7-2 to TRBJ2-3, with D maybe TRBD2 (5 bases). Germline V gives CDR1 SGHTA, CDR2 FQGNSA. The V end was cut by 8 bases, the J end by 1 base, with 10 bases between. The CDR3 runs to 13 residues. CDR3 sequence (DNA): TGTGCCAGCGAGGGCTCTCGCACAGATACGCAGTATTTT. As protein: CASEGSRTDTQYF.

This clonotype came up a few times. The CDR3 bases are TGCAGTGCTAGGCCCACTGGGCTAGCGGGAGGGCCGGATGAGACCCAGTACTTC. Its translation: CSARPTGLAGGPDETQYF. This chain uses TRBV20-1 with TRBJ2-5, with 12 bases that match TRBD2. There are 18 residues in the CDR3. The ends lost 3 bases at V and 5 bases at J; junction bases unmatched: 16. The germline CDR1 and CDR2 sequences are DFQATT and SNEGSKA (reference sequence).

This chain links TRBV19 with TRBJ2-1; D ambiguous. The CDR3 is made up of 17 amino acids. Germline CDR1 and CDR2: LNHDA and SQIVND (reference sequence). Trimming left V 0 bases short and J 0 bases short, with 12 bases between. The CDR3 sequence: CASSIDSSTRSYNEQFF. CDR3 DNA: TGTGCCAGTAGTATAGATAGCAGTACCCGCTCCTACAATGAGCAGTTCTTC.

This clonotype was counted a few times. V is TRBV9 and J is TRBJ2-6, with a tentative D call TRBD1 (5 bases). There are 16 residues in the CDR3. The germline V gene has CDR1 SGDLS and CDR2 YYNGEE. Trimming took off 5 bases at V and 0 bases at J, with 12 bases between the two ends. CDR3 protein: CASRKTENSGANVLTF. The DNA of the CDR3 is TGTGCCAGCAGAAAGACAGAGAACTCTGGGGCCAACGTCCTGACTTTC.

With respect to this clonotype: This may be a read error: a much more frequent sequence differs by one nucleotide. V gene TRBV18 combines with J gene TRBJ2-1; D remains unclear. Germline CDR1 and CDR2: KGHSH and LQKENI. This CDR3 has 16 amino acids. The V gene lost 2 bases and the J gene lost 8 bases, with 19 bases spanning the gap. The CDR3 loop reads CASSPGLAIPDDEQFF. CDR3 nucleotides: TGTGCCAGCTCACCAGGGTTAGCCATCCCGGACGATGAGCAGTTCTTC.

The chain couples TRBV10-1 to TRBJ1-5, with 7 bases lining up with TRBD1. The CDR3 covers 17 residues. Germline V gene data show CDR1 as WNHNN and CDR2 as SYGVQD (reference sequence). Germline trimming cut 2 bases from V and 2 bases from J; bases unmatched to any gene: 9. DNA of the CDR3: TGCGCCAGCAGTGAGAAGGGACAGAATGGAGGCAATCAGCCCCAGCATTTT. Translation: CASSEKGQNGGNQPQHF.

To note about this clonotype: A far larger clone differs by one base, so this is likely a read error. V and J are TRBV5-8 and TRBJ2-3, with 7 bases identical to TRBD2. This CDR3 contains 13 residues. Germline V gene lookup returns CDR1 SGHTS and CDR2 YDEGEE. J gave up 9 bases and V 5 bases, and 9 bases lay outside the gene matches. CDR3 sequence reads: CASRGEGHCTQYF. CDR3 nucleotides: TGTGCCAGCAGGGGGGAGGGCCATTGCACGCAGTATTTT.

This clonotype was counted at least ten times. The chain combines TRBV2 with TRBJ1-2, with 9 nucleotides matching TRBD1. Losses at the gene ends were 3 bases for V and 2 bases for J; bases not matched to a gene: 1. The V gene's germline CDR1 is SNHLY and CDR2 FYNNEI. CDR3 length: 14 residues. CDR3 region: CASSDDRGNYGYTF. CDR3 nucleotide sequence: TGTGCCAGCAGTGACGACAGGGGGAACTATGGCTACACCTTC. Looking up the rest from reference TRBV2 and TRBJ1-2 gives the full variable domain: EPEVTQTPSHQVTQMGQEVILRCVPISNHLYFYWYRQILGQKVEFLVSFYNNEISEKSEIFDDQFSVERPDGSNFTLKIRSTKLEDSAMYFCASSDDRGNYGYTFGSGTRLTVV.

This clonotype was counted between two and nine times. The CDR3 region is CASSFLTVANTGELFF. Written as DNA, the CDR3 is TGTGCCAGCAGTTTTTTAACGGTAGCGAACACCGGGGAGCTGTTTTTT. V usage is TRBV27 and J usage is TRBJ2-2; D not resolved. The CDR3 extends over 16 amino acids. Looked up from germline, CDR1 is MNHEY and CDR2 is SMNVEV (reference sequence). With 3 bases removed from V and 0 bases from J, the gap between germline ends came to 11 bases.

In this sample, this clonotype turned up many times. The chain employs TRBV2 and TRBJ1-2; D not certain. The CDR3 is 10 amino acids. Germline CDR1 is SNHLY and CDR2 is FYNNEI. V lost 4 bases to trimming and J lost 5 bases, with 2 bases between them. Here the CDR3 reads CASSAYGYTF. For the CDR3, the DNA is TGTGCCAGCAGTGCGTATGGCTACACCTTC.

The rearrangement joins TRBV5-6 to TRBJ2-6; 7 bases are a match to TRBD1. V dropped 0 bases and J dropped 4; count of bases not matched to a gene: 4. Germline-derived CDR1 and CDR2 are SGHDT and YYEEEE. The CDR3 consists of 16 residues. The CDR3: CASSLGTGTGANVLTF. CDR3 in DNA: TGTGCCAGCAGCTTGGGGACAGGAACCGGGGCCAACGTCCTGACTTTC.

The chain is built from TRBV5-1 and TRBJ1-5; 11 bases agree with TRBD1. V shed 4 bases and J 6 bases; nucleotides not matched to a gene: 3. Germline V gene sequence: CDR1 SGHRS, CDR2 YFSETQ. The CDR3 is 14 residues long. CDR3 residues: CASSLGTGGQPQHF. CDR3 DNA sequence: TGCGCCAGCAGCCTAGGGACAGGGGGTCAGCCCCAGCATTTT.

V gene TRBV29-1 combines with J gene TRBJ2-3, with 8 bases identical to TRBD1. The ends lost 4 bases at V and 0 bases at J; junction bases unmatched: 9. This CDR3 region has 16 residues. Germline CDR1 SQVTM, CDR2 ANQGSEA. The CDR3 region is CSVGKDRVLSTDTQYF. The CDR3 bases are TGCAGCGTTGGTAAGGACAGGGTCCTTAGCACAGATACGCAGTATTTT.

In this sample, this clonotype turned up many times. The V call is TRBV20-1, the J call TRBJ2-7; 13 nucleotides match TRBD2. The J segment lost 7 bases and the V segment lost 6 bases, leaving 9 bases of the junction unmatched. This CDR3 region has 14 residues. CDR1 is DFQATT and CDR2 is SNEGSKA in the germline V gene (reference sequence). The CDR3 nucleotides read TGCAGTGCCGATGGACTAGCGGGAGATAGAGAGCAGTACTTC. Translating gives CSADGLAGDREQYF.

This clonotype was observed a handful of times. The chain is built from TRBV24-1 and TRBJ2-2, with 7 bases aligning to TRBD2. CDR3 size: 16 residues. Germline assignment: CDR1 KGHDR and CDR2 SFDVKD. J was trimmed by 4 bases and V by 3 bases; bases with no gene match: 7. In DNA, the CDR3 is TGTGCCACCAGTGATCCTTGGCGGGAGTCCACCGGGGAGCTGTTTTTT. This encodes CATSDPWRESTGELFF.

Comments on this clonotype: The junction differs from germline at one of its ends, possibly a read error. The chain carries TRBV20-1 and TRBJ2-5, with 8 bases that match TRBD2. CDR1 and CDR2 (germline): DFQATT, SNEGSKA (reference sequence). The length of the CDR3 is 15 residues. The CDR3 reads CSARGPAGAPETLYF. The CDR3 nucleotides read TGCAGTGCTAGGGGTCCAGCGGGAGCACCCGAGACCCTGTACTTC.

This chain joins TRBV29-1 and TRBJ2-1, with no clear D. V lost 3 bases and J lost 4, with 16 bases in between. This CDR3 is built from 15 residues. CDR1 and CDR2 (germline): SQVTM, ANQGSEA. This chain's CDR3 is CSVERSELQYNEQFF. The CDR3 coding sequence is TGCAGCGTTGAGAGATCCGAACTACAGTACAATGAGCAGTTCTTC.

This clonotype has a count of ten or more. V and J are TRBV20-1 and TRBJ1-5; TRBD1 might be the D (5 bases). CDR3 size: 15 residues. The V and J ends lost 7 bases and 0 bases respectively, with 16 bases between them. In germline, CDR1 is DFQATT, CDR2 SNEGSKA (reference sequence). CDR3 protein: CSVNRDADSNQPQHF. The DNA for the CDR3 is TGCAGTGTTAATAGGGACGCTGATAGCAATCAGCCCCAGCATTTT.

Concerning this clonotype: One end of the junction is discordant with germline, which a read error may explain. The V call is TRBV19, the J call TRBJ2-7; TRBD2 might be the D (5 bases). CDR1 is LNHDA and CDR2 is SQIVND in the germline V gene (reference sequence). CDR3 size: 12 residues. The CDR3 DNA follows: TGTGCCAGTAGTAAAACGGGGTACGGGCAGTACTTC. Its protein is CASSKTGYGQYF.